Following are 7 T cell receptor beta chains from one sample sequenced in a study of blood T cells in healthy people across ages. For the second PCR, which ran for about 7 to 11 cycles, a sample-barcoded 5' primer and a J-beta primer mix were used. From the 5' RACE reads, TCRdb called clonotypes with MiXCR, one entry per CDR3 protein. The sample contains some 940,000 distinct CDR3 sequences, 25% to 30% of which appear only once. These data also featured in a second study, about T cells of mothers and their children.

The sequenced material came from blood. The source is a woman between 35 and 50 years old in good health.

This clonotype appeared a single time. A single base separates this from a much larger clone, so it may be a read error. The chain joins TRBV6-2 or TRBV6-3 to TRBJ2-5; 11 nucleotides align to TRBD2. Germline-derived CDR1 and CDR2 are MNHEY and SVGEGT. This CDR3 spans 16 amino acids. The CDR3 region has the DNA TGTGCCAGCAGTTTTCCTAGCGGGGGGTTCCAAGAGACCCTGTACTTC. Residues: CASSFPSGGFQETLYF.

J is TRBJ1-1 and V is TRBV12-3 or TRBV12-4; the match to TRBD1 covers 12 bases. The CDR3 extends over 16 amino acids. J lost 4 bases, V lost 6 bases, and 9 bases had no gene match. Written as DNA, the CDR3 is TGTGCCAGCAGGCCCGGGACAGGGGGCGCGGGCACTGAAGCTTTCTTT. Its translation: CASRPGTGGAGTEAFF.

As to this clonotype: A junction boundary mismatches the germline segment, possibly from a read error. The chain carries TRBV4-1 and TRBJ1-2; D might be TRBD1 (5 bases). Germline-derived CDR1 and CDR2 are MGHRA and YSYEKL. This CDR3 contains 16 residues. In DNA form, the CDR3 reads TGCGCCGGCAGCCAAGATGGTCGGGGGGTCTCGAATGGCTACACCTTC. It translates to CAGSQDGRGVSNGYTF.

This clonotype was counted at least ten times. This chain connects TRBV6-5 to TRBJ1-2; D not certain. The CDR3 is made up of 14 amino acids. CDR1 and CDR2 (germline): MNHEY, SVGAGI. V was clipped by 5 bases and J by 5 bases, with 15 bases between them. Written as DNA, the CDR3 is TGTGCCAGCAGTGCGGTGGCCCAAGCGTATGGCTACACCTTC. It encodes CASSAVAQAYGYTF.

This clonotype was found a few times. The CDR3 sequence: CASSLGTAEEKLFF. The CDR3 DNA is TGTGCCAGCAGTTTGGGGACGGCCGAAGAAAAACTGTTTTTT. The chain links TRBV12-3 or TRBV12-4 to TRBJ1-4; possibly TRBD1 for D (5 bases). V lost 3 bases, J lost 8 bases, and 13 bases lay in between. The CDR3 contains 14 residues.

The chain recombines TRBV6-6 with TRBJ2-4; D could derive from TRBD1 or TRBD2 (5 bases each). The J call may be mistaken, given a closer DNA end match to TRBJ2-5. Germline-derived CDR1 and CDR2 are MNHNY and SVGAGI (reference sequence). The CDR3 spans 16 residues. The CDR3 spells CASSFERGGMKETQYF. CDR3 coding DNA: TGTGCCAGCAGTTTCGAACGGGGCGGAATGAAAGAGACCCAGTACTTC.

The chain recombines TRBV2 with TRBJ1-2; no definite D call. The V gene lost 2 bases and the J gene lost 7 bases, with 20 bases spanning the gap. The germline CDR1 and CDR2 sequences are SNHLY and FYNNEI. The CDR3 is 16 residues long. The CDR3 DNA follows: TGTGCCAGCAGTGAATCGCCGCGACCCACAGCGGGTGGCTACACCTTC. Translating it yields CASSESPRPTAGGYTF.